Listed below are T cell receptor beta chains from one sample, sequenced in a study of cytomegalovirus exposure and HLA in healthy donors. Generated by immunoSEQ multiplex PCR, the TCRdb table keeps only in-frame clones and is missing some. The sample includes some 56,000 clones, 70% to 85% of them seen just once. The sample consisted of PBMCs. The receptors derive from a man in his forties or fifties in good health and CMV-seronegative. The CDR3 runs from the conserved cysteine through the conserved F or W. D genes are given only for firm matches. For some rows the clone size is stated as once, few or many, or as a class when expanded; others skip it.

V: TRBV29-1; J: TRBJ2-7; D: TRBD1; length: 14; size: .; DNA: TGCAGCGTCGTTGGACAGGGGGCTATCAACGAGCAGTACTTC; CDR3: CSVVGQGAINEQYF
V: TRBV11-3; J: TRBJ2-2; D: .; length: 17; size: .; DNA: TGTGCCAGCAGCGGCAACAGGGCCCCACCCCCCACCGGGGAGCTGTTTTTT; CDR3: CASSGNRAPPPTGELFF
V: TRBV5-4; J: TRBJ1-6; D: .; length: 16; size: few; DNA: TGTGCCAGCAGCTCCACCAGGGCCTCCTATAATTCACCCCTCCACTTT; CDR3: CASSSTRASYNSPLHF
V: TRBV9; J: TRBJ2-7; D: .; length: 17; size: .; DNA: TGTGCCAGCAGCCCAGGGGGAGGAGGACATAGCTCCTACGAGCAGTACTTC; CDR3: CASSPGGGGHSSYEQYF
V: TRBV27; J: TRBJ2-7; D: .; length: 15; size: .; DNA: TGTGCCAGCAGTCCCCTACCGGTCCCGTCGAACGAGCAGTACTTC; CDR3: CASSPLPVPSNEQYF
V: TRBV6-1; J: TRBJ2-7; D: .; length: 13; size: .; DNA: TGTGCCAGCAGTGAATTCAGGGGCTACGAGCAGTACTTC; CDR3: CASSEFRGYEQYF
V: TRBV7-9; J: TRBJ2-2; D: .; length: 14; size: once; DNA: TGTGCCAGCGTGGGGGCAGCCCTCACCGGGGAGCTGTTTTTT; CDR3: CASVGAALTGELFF
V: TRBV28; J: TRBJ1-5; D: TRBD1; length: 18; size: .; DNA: TGTGCCAGCAGTTGGGACAGGGGGGGCCGCAGGTTAGGGAAGCCCCAGCATTTT; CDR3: CASSWDRGGRRLGKPQHF
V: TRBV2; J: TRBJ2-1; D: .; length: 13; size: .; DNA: TGTGCCAGCAGTCTAGCGAGGGCGGGTGAGCAGTTCTTC; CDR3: CASSLARAGEQFF
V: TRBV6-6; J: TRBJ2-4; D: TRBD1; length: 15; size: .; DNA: TGTGCCAGCAGCATACGCCCGGGACAGACAAACATTCAGTACTTC; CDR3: CASSIRPGQTNIQYF
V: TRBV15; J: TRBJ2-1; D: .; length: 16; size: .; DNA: TGTGCCACCAGCACCCAGGATGCGAGCTCCTACAATGAGCAGTTCTTC; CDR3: CATSTQDASSYNEQFF
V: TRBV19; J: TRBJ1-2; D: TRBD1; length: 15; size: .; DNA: TGTGCCAGTATCCGGGCAGGGGGCCTTAACTATGGCTACACCTTC; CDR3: CASIRAGGLNYGYTF
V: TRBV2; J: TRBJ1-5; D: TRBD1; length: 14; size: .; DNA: TGTGCCAGCAGATTGGGACAGGGGCTTCAGCCCCAGCATTTT; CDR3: CASRLGQGLQPQHF
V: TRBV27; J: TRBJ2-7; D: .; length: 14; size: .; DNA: TGTGCCAGCAGTTTATCGGGCAGGACCTACGAGCAGTACTTC; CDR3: CASSLSGRTYEQYF
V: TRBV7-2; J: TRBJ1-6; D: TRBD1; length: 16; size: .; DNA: TGTGCCAGCAGCTTGCAGGCGCAGGGGGCAAATTCACCCCTCCACTTT; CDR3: CASSLQAQGANSPLHF
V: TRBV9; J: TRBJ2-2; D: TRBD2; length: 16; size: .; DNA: TGTGCCAGCAGCGTCCGCGGGGGGCTTACTGACGGGGAGCTGTTTTTT; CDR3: CASSVRGGLTDGELFF
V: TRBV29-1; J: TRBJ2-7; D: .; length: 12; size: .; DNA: TGCAGCGTTGATGGGGGGGGCGGCGAGCAGTACTTC; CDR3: CSVDGGGGEQYF
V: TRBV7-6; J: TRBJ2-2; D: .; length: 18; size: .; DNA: TGTGCCAGCAGCCCCCAGCGCCCGTACGGGGCGAACACCGGGGAGCTGTTTTTT; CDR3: CASSPQRPYGANTGELFF
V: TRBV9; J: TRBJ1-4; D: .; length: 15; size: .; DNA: TGTGCCAGCAGCACCACGGACACCTCTAATGAAAAACTGTTTTTT; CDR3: CASSTTDTSNEKLFF
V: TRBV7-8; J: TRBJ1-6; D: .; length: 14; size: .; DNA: TGTGCCAGCAGCTTATTAGGGGGAAATTCACCCCTCCACTTT; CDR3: CASSLLGGNSPLHF
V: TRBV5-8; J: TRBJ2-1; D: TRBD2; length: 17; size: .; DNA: TGTGCCAGCAGCTTTGTAGGCAAGCGGGGACTTAACAATGAGCAGTTCTTC; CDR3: CASSFVGKRGLNNEQFF
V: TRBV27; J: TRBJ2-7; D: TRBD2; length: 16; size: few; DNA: TGTGCCAGCAGTCCGACTAGCGGGGGCCGTTCCTACGAGCAGTACTTC; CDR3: CASSPTSGGRSYEQYF
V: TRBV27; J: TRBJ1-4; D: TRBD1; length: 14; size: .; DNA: TGTGCCAGCAGCAGGGACAGGGGGTCGGAAAAACTGTTTTTT; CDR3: CASSRDRGSEKLFF
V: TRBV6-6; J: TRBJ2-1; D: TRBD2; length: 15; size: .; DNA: TGTGCCAGCAGTTACCCTCAGCGGGGGGGCCCTGAGCAGTTCTTC; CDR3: CASSYPQRGGPEQFF
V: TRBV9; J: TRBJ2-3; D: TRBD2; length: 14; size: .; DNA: TGTGCCAGCAGAAGCGGGGGGGGCACAGATACGCAGTATTTT; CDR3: CASRSGGGTDTQYF
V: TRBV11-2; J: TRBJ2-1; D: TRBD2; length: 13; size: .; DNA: TGTGCCAGCACCGGGGGGTCAGTCCATGAGCAGTTCTTC; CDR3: CASTGGSVHEQFF
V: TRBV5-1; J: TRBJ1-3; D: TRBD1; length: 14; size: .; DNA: TGCGCCAGCAGCTTCAGCGCGCAGGGGGACACCATATATTTT; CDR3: CASSFSAQGDTIYF
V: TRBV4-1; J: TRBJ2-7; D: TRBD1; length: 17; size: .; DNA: TGCGCCAGCAGCCAAGCGTTTTTCGGGACAGATCCCTACGAGCAGTACTTC; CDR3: CASSQAFFGTDPYEQYF
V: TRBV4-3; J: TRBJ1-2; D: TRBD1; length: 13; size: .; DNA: TGCGCCAGCAGCCCGCGACAGGGTGATGGCTACACCTTC; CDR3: CASSPRQGDGYTF
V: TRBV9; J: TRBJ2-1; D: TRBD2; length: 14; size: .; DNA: TGTGCCAGCAGTCGTACCGGGACTAGCGGTTGGCAGTTCTTC; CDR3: CASSRTGTSGWQFF
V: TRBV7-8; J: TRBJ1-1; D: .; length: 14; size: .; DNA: TGTGCCAGCAGCTTAGATCCACGCCGGACTGAAGCTTTCTTT; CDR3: CASSLDPRRTEAFF
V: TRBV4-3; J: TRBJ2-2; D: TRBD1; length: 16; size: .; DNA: TGCGCCAGCAGCCAAGAATTAGGGGGCGAAATCGGGGAGCTGTTTTTT; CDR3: CASSQELGGEIGELFF
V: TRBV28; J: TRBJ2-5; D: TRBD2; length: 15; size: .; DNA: TGTGCCAGCAGTTTGGGATCGGGGGGGACGGAGACCCAGTACTTC; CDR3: CASSLGSGGTETQYF
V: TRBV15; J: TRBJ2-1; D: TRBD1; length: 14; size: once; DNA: TGTGCCACCAGTACGCCGGGACAGGGACATGAGCAGTTCTTC; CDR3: CATSTPGQGHEQFF
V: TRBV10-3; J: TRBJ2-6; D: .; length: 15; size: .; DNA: TGTGCCATCAAGGGGGGACAGTTGGAGGCCAACGTCCTGACTTTC; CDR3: CAIKGGQLEANVLTF
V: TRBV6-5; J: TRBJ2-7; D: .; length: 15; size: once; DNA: TGTGCCAGCAGGTCTTTGGAGCCATCCGGATACGAGCAGTACTTC; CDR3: CASRSLEPSGYEQYF
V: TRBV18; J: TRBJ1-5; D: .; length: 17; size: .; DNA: TGTGCCAGCTCACCACGTTCAGGCTTACAAGGAAATCAGCCCCAGCATTTT; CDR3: CASSPRSGLQGNQPQHF
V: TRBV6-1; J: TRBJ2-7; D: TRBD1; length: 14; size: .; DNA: TGTGCCAGCAACGGACAGGGGGGATCCTACGAGCAGTACTTC; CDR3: CASNGQGGSYEQYF
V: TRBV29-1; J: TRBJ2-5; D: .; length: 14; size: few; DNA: TGCAGCGTTGAGGAAGGGGGGGCACAAGAGACCCAGTACTTC; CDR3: CSVEEGGAQETQYF
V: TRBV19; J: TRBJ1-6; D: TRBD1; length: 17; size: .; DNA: TGTGCCAGTAGTTCACGTCCCGGGACAGGGCCCGATTCACCCCTCCACTTT; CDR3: CASSSRPGTGPDSPLHF
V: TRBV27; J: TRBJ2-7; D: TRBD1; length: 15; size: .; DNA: TGTGCCAGCAGCAGACAGGGGCGACCCGGGGACGAGCAGTACTTC; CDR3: CASSRQGRPGDEQYF
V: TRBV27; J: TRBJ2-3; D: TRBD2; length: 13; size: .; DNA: TGTGCCAGCAGTCCAGGACTAGCAGATACGCAGTATTTT; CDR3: CASSPGLADTQYF